The next 30 T cell receptor beta chains were all read from a single sample in a study of cytomegalovirus exposure and HLA in healthy donors. With 60 Vbeta and 13 Jbeta primers, the PCR was carried out. TCRdb's copy holds only in-frame clones and misses some; the assay was immunoSEQ multiplex PCR. The table lists 100,000 to 120,000 clones, roughly four fifths of them singletons. Specimen: PBMCs. All receptors come from a young woman in good health and CMV-seronegative.

As concerns this clone: One junction end does not reproduce the germline sequence, and a read error may be involved. The chain couples TRBV20-1 to TRBJ1-1; D ambiguous. Germline CDR1 and CDR2: DFQATT and SNEGSKA (reference sequence). This CDR3 contains 8 residues. The CDR3 sequence: CSAREHVF. The CDR3 DNA follows: TGCAGTGCTAGAGAACACGTTTTT.

The chain combines TRBV15 with TRBJ2-5; 8 bases match TRBD2. Germline V gene data show CDR1 as LNHNV and CDR2 as YYDKDF (reference sequence). The CDR3 has 17 residues. Germline trimming cut 0 bases from V and 5 bases from J; bases unmatched to any gene: 11. The CDR3 reads CATSRDYGGGSRETQYF. The CDR3 DNA sequence: TGTGCCACCAGCAGAGATTACGGGGGGGGCTCCCGGGAGACCCAGTACTTC.

The chain is built from TRBV2 and TRBJ2-7; 10 nucleotides agree with TRBD2. In germline, CDR1 is SNHLY, CDR2 FYNNEI. Unmatched junction bases numbered 8, after V lost 6 bases and J lost 3 bases. There are 15 residues in the CDR3. CDR3 DNA sequence: TGTGCCAGCAGGAGATTAGCGGGAGGAATCTACGAGCAGTACTTC. It codes for CASRRLAGGIYEQYF.

The chain links TRBV27 to TRBJ1-4, with 7 bases that match TRBD1. Germline V gives CDR1 MNHEY, CDR2 SMNVEV (reference sequence). With 5 bases clipped from V and 4 bases from J, the junction kept 7 bases outside the gene matches. The CDR3 covers 15 residues. DNA for the CDR3: TGTGCCAGCAGTCCCCACCGGGACAGTAATGAAAAACTGTTTTTT. Residues: CASSPHRDSNEKLFF.

The CDR3 loop reads CASLTTANTEAFF. The CDR3 bases are TGTGCCAGCCTTACCACAGCCAACACTGAAGCTTTCTTT. The rearrangement joins TRBV2 to TRBJ1-1; the D is unclear. The CDR3 length is 13 residues. In germline, CDR1 is SNHLY, CDR2 FYNNEI. With 8 bases removed from V and 2 bases from J, the gap between germline ends came to 12 bases.

V gene TRBV6-5 combines with J gene TRBJ1-2; 10 bases map to TRBD1. This CDR3 has 12 amino acids. Germline CDR1 is MNHEY and CDR2 is SVGAGI. The V gene end was trimmed by 8 bases and the J gene end by 4 bases; junction bases not matched to a gene: 1. CDR3: CASRDRGYGYTF. DNA of the CDR3: TGTGCCAGCCGGGACAGGGGCTATGGCTACACCTTC.

The chain couples TRBV11-3 to TRBJ2-1; TRBD2 matches at 11 bases. This CDR3 is 17 amino acids long. The germline V gene has CDR1 SGHNT and CDR2 YENEEA. Trimming removed 4 bases from V and 7 bases from J; junction bases left unmatched: 12. The CDR3 region is CASSSGARLAGRNEQFF. The CDR3 DNA sequence: TGTGCCAGCAGCTCCGGCGCGAGACTAGCGGGAAGGAATGAGCAGTTCTTC.

This clone appeared a few times. The DNA of the CDR3 is TGTGCCAGCGTTGCGGGGTTGAACACTGAAGCTTTCTTT. This codes for CASVAGLNTEAFF. V usage is TRBV6-5 and J usage is TRBJ1-1, with D unclear. V lost 8 bases and J lost 0, with 10 bases in between. This CDR3 comprises 13 residues. In germline, CDR1 is MNHEY, CDR2 SVGAGI.

CDR3 in amino acids: CASSQAGKGGSSAANEQFF. In DNA form, the CDR3 reads TGTGCCAGCAGCCAAGCCGGGAAGGGAGGGTCCAGCGCGGCCAATGAGCAGTTCTTC. The rearrangement joins TRBV4-2 to TRBJ2-1, with 7 positions matching TRBD2. Looked up from germline, CDR1 is LGHNA and CDR2 is YNFKEQ. This CDR3 has 19 residues. V lost 1 base, J lost 6 bases, and 18 bases stayed unmatched.

CDR3 bases: TGTGCCAGCAGTCCCGTAGGGAGGGACACTGAAGCTTTCTTT. Translation: CASSPVGRDTEAFF. The chain combines TRBV6-6 with TRBJ1-1; D gene uncertain. Trimming took 5 bases from V and 3 from J, leaving 13 bases between them. CDR1 MNHNY and CDR2 SVGAGI come from the germline V gene (reference sequence). The length of the CDR3 is 14 residues.

The chain couples TRBV15 to TRBJ1-4; a possible D gene is TRBD1 (5 bases). This CDR3 spans 14 amino acids. CDR1 is LNHNV and CDR2 is YYDKDF in the germline V gene (reference sequence). The V end was cut by 1 base, the J end by 8 bases, with 11 bases between. The CDR3 nucleotides are TGTGCCACCAGCAGAGTTAGGGGTGGGGAAAAACTGTTTTTT. Translating it yields CATSRVRGGEKLFF.

The gene calls are TRBV23-1 and TRBJ2-2; D may be TRBD1 (6 bases). TRBV23-1 is reported as an ORF; its role is uncertain. This CDR3 spans 17 amino acids. Trimming took 0 bases from V and 1 from J, leaving 12 bases between them. Here the CDR3 reads CASSQSTTGRNTGELFF. In DNA, the CDR3 is TGCGCCAGCAGTCAATCGACAACAGGGAGGAACACCGGGGAGCTGTTTTTT.

The rearrangement joins TRBV19 to TRBJ1-1; no reliable D call. V lost 0 bases and J 0 bases, leaving 11 bases between the germline ends. CDR3 length: 16 amino acids. Germline CDR1 LNHDA, CDR2 SQIVND (reference sequence). CDR3 nucleotide sequence: TGTGCCAGTAGTATAGATCACAGCGGGGTGAACACTGAAGCTTTCTTT. Amino acids: CASSIDHSGVNTEAFF. Full variable domain (rest looked up from reference TRBV19 and TRBJ1-1): DGGITQSPKYLFRKEGQNVTLSCEQNLNHDAMYWYRQDPGQGLRLIYYSQIVNDFQKGDIAEGYSVSREKKESFPLTVTSAQKNPTAFYLCASSIDHSGVNTEAFFGQGTRLTVV.

This CDR3 reads CASSLSAGVRNSPLHF. The CDR3 DNA reads as TGTGCCAGCAGCTTAAGCGCAGGGGTGCGGAATTCACCCCTCCACTTT. V and J are TRBV7-2 and TRBJ1-6; tentatively, D is TRBD1 (6 bases). This CDR3 is built from 16 residues. Trimming pared 2 bases from V and 7 bases from J, leaving 15 bases between. Germline V lookup: CDR1 SGHTA, CDR2 FQGNSA.

V gene TRBV15 combines with J gene TRBJ1-2, with TRBD1 as a possible D gene (6 bases). The CDR3 contains 14 residues. Deletions cut 0 bases from V and 8 bases from J, with 13 bases between. Germline CDR1 reads LNHNV; CDR2 reads YYDKDF (reference sequence). The CDR3 sequence: CATSRDFQGLGYTF. DNA for the CDR3: TGTGCCACCAGCAGAGATTTTCAGGGGCTGGGCTACACCTTC.

This clone has only a few counts. This chain connects TRBV6-5 to TRBJ1-4, with D maybe TRBD1 (6 bases). This CDR3 region has 15 residues. Germline V gives CDR1 MNHEY, CDR2 SVGAGI. V lost 6 bases to trimming and J lost 8 bases, with 19 bases between them. DNA of the CDR3: TGTGCCAGCAGGCCCTTGGACAGAGCCTCCGAAAAACTGTTTTTT. It encodes CASRPLDRASEKLFF.

The chain couples TRBV19 to TRBJ1-2; a weak D match, TRBD1 (6 bases). Germline assignment: CDR1 LNHDA and CDR2 SQIVND (reference sequence). Trimming removed 3 bases from V and 7 bases from J, with 18 bases in between. This CDR3 has 15 residues. CDR3 amino acids: CASSIPWTVFVGYTF. In nucleotides, the CDR3 is TGTGCCAGTAGTATTCCCTGGACAGTTTTTGTTGGCTACACCTTC.

CDR3 protein: CASSLGGEYNSPLHF. CDR3 coding DNA: TGTGCCAGCAGCCTCGGGGGGGAGTATAATTCACCCCTCCACTTT. The chain recombines TRBV9 with TRBJ1-6, with a tentative D call TRBD1 (5 bases). This CDR3 has 15 amino acids. Germline CDR1 reads SGDLS; CDR2 reads YYNGEE. V was pared by 4 bases and J by 4 bases, with 12 bases between.

This clone turned up a few times. The chain links TRBV7-8 to TRBJ2-1; D is undetermined. Trimming removed 5 bases at V and 7 bases at J, with 9 bases between. The CDR3 length is 12 residues. Looked up from germline, CDR1 is SGHVS and CDR2 is FQNEAQ. The CDR3 loop reads CASSLSRNEQFF. Here the CDR3 DNA reads TGTGCCAGCAGCCTTAGTCGGAATGAGCAGTTCTTC.

The CDR3 sequence is CASDRGLQPQHF. CDR3 DNA: TGTGCTAGCGACAGGGGGTTACAGCCCCAGCATTTT. The J gene is TRBJ1-5, the V gene TRBV6-1; the match to TRBD1 covers 9 bases. The CDR3 extends over 12 amino acids. Per germline, CDR1 MNHNS and CDR2 SASEGT.

J is TRBJ2-2 and V is TRBV27; D is ambiguous. CDR1 is MNHEY, CDR2 SMNVEV, per germline (reference sequence). There are 15 residues in the CDR3. The germline V and J ends were trimmed by 1 base and 0 bases, with 6 bases remaining between them. Here the CDR3 reads CASSLFGANTGELFF. The CDR3 DNA reads as TGTGCCAGCAGTTTATTCGGAGCGAACACCGGGGAGCTGTTTTTT.

CDR3 sequence reads: CASSPQGALNQPQHF. The CDR3 DNA reads TGTGCCAGCAGTCCCCAGGGGGCCCTCAATCAGCCCCAGCATTTT. The gene calls are TRBV28 and TRBJ1-5, with 8 positions matching TRBD1. From germline, CDR1 is MDHEN and CDR2 SYDVKM. V dropped 5 bases and J dropped 3; count of bases not matched to a gene: 6. The CDR3 length is 15 residues.

On this clone itself: One end of the junction fails to match germline, which may point to a read error. The genes are TRBV7-7 and TRBJ2-7, with D hard to call. The CDR3 has 13 residues. Germline CDR1 and CDR2: SSHAT and FNYEAQ (reference sequence). The CDR3: CASSPAGSYEQYF. In DNA form, the CDR3 reads TGTGCTAGCAGCCCTGCAGGTTCCTACGAGCAGTACTTC.

The V and J genes are TRBV10-3 and TRBJ2-3; D perhaps matches TRBD1 (6 bases). The CDR3 totals 15 residues. Trimming pared 7 bases from V and 2 bases from J, leaving 16 bases between. Germline loops: CDR1 ENHRY, CDR2 SYGVKD. CDR3 in DNA: TGTGCCATCACCGCAGGGACAACACACACAGATACGCAGTATTTT. Translated, it gives CAITAGTTHTDTQYF.

This clone was found once. This same CDR3 is encoded by further DNA sequences in the sample. The chain couples TRBV5-1 to TRBJ2-7, with TRBD2 identical over 11 bases. Germline V gene lookup returns CDR1 SGHRS and CDR2 YFSETQ. Germline trimming cut 4 bases from V and 4 bases from J; bases unmatched to any gene: 7. The CDR3 spans 15 residues. In nucleotides, the CDR3 is TGCGCCAGCAGCCCGACGACTAGCGGGGCATACGAGCAGTACTTC. This translates into CASSPTTSGAYEQYF.

The V call is TRBV25-1, the J call TRBJ2-1; weak D call: TRBD1 (5 bases). CDR3 size: 16 residues. The V end lost 1 base, the J end lost 4 bases, and 14 bases lay between the germline ends. CDR1 and CDR2 from the germline V gene are MGHDK and SYGVNS. The CDR3 coding sequence is TGTGCCAGCAGTGAATCATGGCAGGGTTGGTACAATGAGCAGTTCTTC. Amino acids: CASSESWQGWYNEQFF.

CDR3 DNA: TGTGCCAGCAGTTACACGGACAGGGCCGAGCAGTACTTC. This encodes CASSYTDRAEQYF. V and J are TRBV6-6 and TRBJ2-7; the match to TRBD1 covers 8 bases. Trimming took 2 bases from V and 6 from J; bases not matched to a gene: 3. CDR1 is MNHNY and CDR2 is SVGAGI in the germline V gene (reference sequence). This CDR3 region has 13 residues.

V usage is TRBV15 and J usage is TRBJ2-3; D perhaps matches TRBD1 (5 bases). CDR1 and CDR2 from the germline V gene are LNHNV and YYDKDF (reference sequence). Trimming took 1 base from V and 1 from J, leaving 12 bases between them. The CDR3 runs to 16 residues. CDR3 region: CATSRGSARGTDTQYF. The CDR3 DNA reads TGTGCCACCAGCAGAGGGAGTGCCAGGGGCACAGATACGCAGTATTTT.

The genes are TRBV6-1 and TRBJ2-3; D may be TRBD2 (6 bases). V was clipped by 3 bases and J by 0 bases, with 10 bases between them. Germline V CDR1 and CDR2: MNHNS, SASEGT. CDR3 length: 15 residues. CDR3 in amino acids: CASSEGSGSTDTQYF. DNA for the CDR3: TGTGCCAGCAGTGAGGGGAGCGGGAGCACAGATACGCAGTATTTT.

The chain has TRBV2 and TRBJ2-3; the match to TRBD2 covers 9 bases. V lost 6 bases and J lost 5; bases outside the gene matches: 9. This CDR3 is 15 amino acids long. Looked up from germline, CDR1 is SNHLY and CDR2 is FYNNEI. This CDR3 reads CASSRGLANIDTQYF. CDR3 DNA sequence: TGTGCCAGCAGCCGGGGACTAGCTAATATAGATACGCAGTATTTT.